The subject of this entry is one T cell receptor (beta chain). As yet, its antigen is unknown. This sample was included in a study of shared clonotypes between healthy human individuals. Study-level background: Serving as donors were a couple of women and a few men, whose ages spanned 18 to 49.

Regarding the study as a whole: Naive subsets typically showed greater estimated richness than memory subsets. Large depth notwithstanding, sorted-subset sequencing proved incomplete by rarefaction.

Original processing notes: For the immunoSEQ data, sequences were junction-only without quality scores, so filtering differed. The data were produced by immunoSEQ multiplex PCR, yet TCRdb's version contains in-frame clones alone and is incomplete. The V and J calls and the clone size are those of that table, but D and trimming were determined from the DNA. Seen here are about 1 million clones, about 80% observed once, and the top ten hold approximately 1.5%. This receptor was obtained from a man younger than 35 in good health. Sequencing was done on a sample of memory CD4+ T cells sorted from blood. As to subset: CD45RA-negative fraction.

In DNA, the CDR3 is TGTGCCAGCAGTTTACGGAGCGGGATCGATGAGCAGTTCTTC. Protein: CASSLRSGIDEQFF. The chain is built from TRBV6-5 and TRBJ2-1; 7 bases are shared with TRBD2. The CDR3 consists of 14 residues. Germline CDR1 reads MNHEY; CDR2 reads SVGAGI. J was trimmed by 8 bases and V by 4 bases; bases with no gene match: 8.